The following is a T cell receptor (beta chain) sequence with its context. Produced via immunoSEQ multiplex PCR; TCRdb's table is partial and in-frame only. This sample has some 150,000 clones; 94% occur once, and the top ten carry 5.7%. The data are from a study of control samples from healthy donors and cancer patients. CDR3 size: 17 residues. The V segment lost 1 base and the J segment 0 bases; nucleotides outside the gene matches: 6. Germline V lookup: CDR1 SGHAT, CDR2 FQNNGV. Sequences were obtained from blood. The sequence derives from a man aged 35 to 55 in good health. The chain carries TRBV11-2 and TRBJ2-7, with TRBD1 identical over 10 bases. The CDR3, as DNA: TGTGCCAGCAGCTTAGGCGGACAGGGGGGAAGCTCCTACGAGCAGTACTTC. This translates into CASSLGGQGGSSYEQYF.